This T cell receptor beta chain was identified during a study of siplizumab effects on memory and regulatory T cells. TCRdb's copy holds only in-frame clones and misses some; the assay was immunoSEQ multiplex PCR. The sample has about 68,000 clones; 93% are singletons. This clone was seen more than once but under ten times. The germline CDR1 and CDR2 sequences are LNHDA and SQIVND (reference sequence). V was trimmed by 1 base and J by 10 bases, leaving 8 bases between them. The CDR3 totals 13 residues. The clonotype originates from a human donor in good health. The chain joins TRBV19 to TRBJ1-6; D remains ambiguous. The sequenced sample consisted of CD8+ T cells sorted from blood. CDR3 sequence reads: CASSIVVSSPLHF. CDR3 sequence (DNA): TGTGCCAGTAGTATAGTCGTTTCCTCACCCCTCCACTTT. Full variable domain (missing parts from reference TRBV19 and TRBJ1-6): DGGITQSPKYLFRKEGQNVTLSCEQNLNHDAMYWYRQDPGQGLRLIYYSQIVNDFQKGDIAEGYSVSREKKESFPLTVTSAQKNPTAFYLCASSIVVSSPLHFGNGTRLTVT.